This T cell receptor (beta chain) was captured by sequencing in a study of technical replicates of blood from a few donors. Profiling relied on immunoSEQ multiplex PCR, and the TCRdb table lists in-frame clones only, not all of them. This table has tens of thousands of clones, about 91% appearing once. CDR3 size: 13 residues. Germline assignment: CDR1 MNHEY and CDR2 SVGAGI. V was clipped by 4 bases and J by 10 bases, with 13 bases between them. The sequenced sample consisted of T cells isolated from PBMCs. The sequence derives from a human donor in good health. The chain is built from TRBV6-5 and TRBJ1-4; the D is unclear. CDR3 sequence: CASSSPGDGKLFF. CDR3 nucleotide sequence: TGTGCCAGCAGTTCGCCAGGTGATGGAAAACTGTTTTTT.